These 30 T cell receptor beta chains were sequenced from one sample in a study of cytomegalovirus exposure and HLA in healthy donors. The PCR had 60 Vbeta and 13 Jbeta primers. Profiled with immunoSEQ multiplex PCR; TCRdb holds only in-frame clones, not every one. The data show 50,000 to 60,000 clones, 75% to 85% seen once. The sequenced sample consisted of PBMCs. Receptors originate from a female donor in good health and CMV-seronegative.

The CDR3 DNA sequence: TGTGCCAGCAGCCGCGACAGGGGCAATCAGCCCCAGCATTTT. Its protein product is CASSRDRGNQPQHF. The chain links TRBV7-2 to TRBJ1-5; 7 bases map to TRBD1. The CDR3 sequence is 14 residues long. V was clipped by 5 bases and J by 2 bases; unmatched bases: 3. Germline V gene sequence: CDR1 SGHTA, CDR2 FQGNSA.

This clone was recorded once. The rearrangement joins TRBV7-8 to TRBJ1-2; no firm D call. Looked up from germline, CDR1 is SGHVS and CDR2 is FQNEAQ. The CDR3 extends over 15 amino acids. V was clipped by 0 bases and J by 4 bases, with 12 bases between them. This CDR3 reads CASSLAQAALYGYTF. CDR3 in DNA: TGTGCCAGCAGCTTAGCTCAGGCAGCACTCTATGGCTACACCTTC.

The chain links TRBV2 to TRBJ2-3; the D gene is possibly TRBD2 (5 bases). The germline V gene has CDR1 SNHLY and CDR2 FYNNEI. The CDR3 is 15 amino acids. The V end lost 6 bases, the J end lost 7 bases, and 20 bases lay between the germline ends. The CDR3 DNA follows: TGTGCCAGCAGCGACCTGAGGGTGGCACGAAATACGCAGTATTTT. This gives the protein CASSDLRVARNTQYF.

The chain employs TRBV6-5 and TRBJ1-3; D is unclear. The CDR3 is 13 residues long. CDR1 is MNHEY and CDR2 is SVGAGI in the germline V gene. V was trimmed by 10 bases and J by 0 bases, leaving 10 bases between them. The CDR3 is CATSTISGNTIYF. The CDR3 coding sequence is TGTGCCACCTCGACTATCTCTGGAAACACCATATATTTT.

The chain recombines TRBV18 with TRBJ2-5; no definite D call. There are 11 residues in the CDR3. Germline CDR1 KGHSH, CDR2 LQKENI. Trimming stripped 6 bases from V and 3 bases from J, with 5 bases between. This chain's CDR3 is CASSREETQYF. The CDR3 bases are TGTGCCAGCTCCCGGGAAGAGACCCAGTACTTC.

This clone was picked up one time. V is TRBV4-1 and J is TRBJ2-5, with D tentatively TRBD1 (6 bases). The DNA end lines up better with TRBJ2-7; the J call may be wrong. Germline V gives CDR1 MGHRA, CDR2 YSYEKL. The CDR3 contains 17 residues. The CDR3 nucleotides are TGCGCCAGCAGCCAAGATTTTACAGGGCAATACTCCTACGAGCAGTACTTC. Residues: CASSQDFTGQYSYEQYF.

The rearrangement joins TRBV2 to TRBJ2-3, with TRBD1 as a possible D gene (6 bases). The CDR3 extends over 14 amino acids. Germline lookup yields CDR1 SNHLY and CDR2 FYNNEI. V lost 4 bases and J lost 5, with 13 bases in between. The CDR3 DNA follows: TGTGCCAGCAGTGTGGAGCGCAGGGGAGATACGCAGTATTTT. It encodes CASSVERRGDTQYF.

The genes are TRBV6-1 and TRBJ1-5; perhaps TRBD1 as D (6 bases). Trimming pared 2 bases from V and 0 bases from J, leaving 17 bases between. There are 18 residues in the CDR3. The germline V gene encodes CDR1 MNHNS and CDR2 SASEGT. The CDR3 protein is CASSESVGTPFSNQPQHF. Written as DNA, the CDR3 is TGTGCCAGCAGTGAAAGTGTTGGGACACCTTTTAGCAATCAGCCCCAGCATTTT.

This chain links TRBV15 with TRBJ2-1, with 7 bases identical to TRBD1. CDR3 length: 12 residues. Germline loops: CDR1 LNHNV, CDR2 YYDKDF (reference sequence). Trimming took 5 bases from V and 10 from J; bases not matched to a gene: 5. This CDR3 is CATSLGGDEQFF. The CDR3 nucleotides are TGTGCCACCAGCTTAGGGGGCGACGAGCAGTTCTTC.

V gene TRBV6-1 combines with J gene TRBJ1-4; 7 positions agree with TRBD1. Per germline, CDR1 MNHNS and CDR2 SASEGT. This CDR3 is built from 15 residues. The V segment lost 7 bases and the J segment 10 bases; nucleotides outside the gene matches: 15. This CDR3 is CASTSTGQVLGKLFF. For the CDR3, the DNA is TGTGCCAGCACTTCAACCGGACAGGTCCTGGGAAAACTGTTTTTT.

The J gene is TRBJ2-1, the V gene TRBV14; 11 nucleotides match TRBD2. CDR3 length equals 17 residues. V lost 0 bases, J lost 4 bases, and 5 bases stayed unmatched. Per the germline V gene, CDR1 is SGHDN and CDR2 is FVKESK. DNA for the CDR3: TGTGCCAGCAGCCAAGATATTAGACTAGCGGGGTACAATGAGCAGTTCTTC. Residues: CASSQDIRLAGYNEQFF.

This sequence joins TRBV9 and TRBJ1-3; D gene ambiguous. V was cut by 4 bases and J by 0 bases, with 5 bases left in between. CDR1 and CDR2 from the germline V gene are SGDLS and YYNGEE. This CDR3 contains 13 residues. CDR3 nucleotide sequence: TGTGCCAGCAGCCCCTACTCTGGAAACACCATATATTTT. Its translation is CASSPYSGNTIYF.

The gene calls are TRBV29-1 and TRBJ2-3; D is unclear. CDR3 length: 12 amino acids. V was cut by 7 bases and J by 0 bases, with 8 bases left in between. Per the germline V gene, CDR1 is SQVTM and CDR2 is ANQGSEA. CDR3: CSGRSSTDTQYF. The CDR3 nucleotides are TGCAGCGGGAGATCTAGCACAGATACGCAGTATTTT.

The chain carries TRBV5-1 and TRBJ2-5; D remains ambiguous. Germline V CDR1 and CDR2: SGHRS, YFSETQ. V lost 0 bases and J lost 1, with 4 bases in between. CDR3 length: 13 residues. CDR3 nucleotide sequence: TGCGCCAGCAGCTTGGGCAGCCAAGAGACCCAGTACTTC. Its translation is CASSLGSQETQYF.

V and J are TRBV19 and TRBJ1-5; possibly TRBD1 for D (6 bases). The V gene lost 6 bases and the J gene lost 6 bases, with 15 bases spanning the gap. The V gene's germline CDR1 is LNHDA and CDR2 SQIVND (reference sequence). The CDR3 totals 14 residues. The CDR3 reads CASSLTGSGQPQHF. In DNA, the CDR3 is TGTGCCAGTAGCCTCACAGGGTCGGGTCAGCCCCAGCATTTT.

The rearrangement links TRBV7-8 to TRBJ2-5; weak D call: TRBD1 (7 bases). The CDR3 is made up of 16 amino acids. Germline loops: CDR1 SGHVS, CDR2 FQNEAQ. V lost 0 bases to trimming and J lost 5 bases, with 16 bases between them. DNA of the CDR3: TGTGCCAGCAGCTTAGCGCAGGCAGGGGGGACCGAGACCCAGTACTTC. Protein sequence: CASSLAQAGGTETQYF.

V gene TRBV19 combines with J gene TRBJ2-3, with D possibly TRBD1 on 7 matching bases. CDR3 length: 15 amino acids. The germline gives CDR1 LNHDA, CDR2 SQIVND (reference sequence). Trimming cost V 7 bases and J 4 bases, with 18 bases left between them. CDR3 region: CASTVGGGTPDTQYF. The CDR3 DNA follows: TGTGCCAGTACCGTAGGGGGCGGGACTCCAGATACGCAGTATTTT.

The V call is TRBV6-5, the J call TRBJ1-1; D gene uncertain. The CDR3 has 14 amino acids. V lost 0 bases and J 3 bases, leaving 8 bases between the germline ends. CDR1 and CDR2 from the germline V gene are MNHEY and SVGAGI. CDR3 bases: TGTGCCAGCAGTTACTCGGCAGGCGACACTGAAGCTTTCTTT. Translated, it gives CASSYSAGDTEAFF.

The chain employs TRBV7-2 and TRBJ1-5; 8 bases map to TRBD1. Germline-derived CDR1 and CDR2 are SGHTA and FQGNSA. V lost 3 bases, J lost 5 bases, and 6 bases stayed unmatched. The CDR3 sequence is 15 residues long. CDR3 DNA: TGTGCCAGCAGCTTCTTCGCAGGGGGCCATCAGCCCCAGCATTTT. Its translation: CASSFFAGGHQPQHF.

V and J are TRBV9 and TRBJ2-1, with D perhaps matching TRBD2 (7 bases). Germline values: CDR1 SGDLS, CDR2 YYNGEE. V lost 4 bases, J lost 8 bases, and 16 bases lay in between. This CDR3 has 14 residues. The CDR3, as DNA: TGTGCCAGCAGCTTCCAGGGGAGGGTCGATGAGCAGTTCTTC. This gives the protein CASSFQGRVDEQFF. Full variable domain (missing parts from reference TRBV9 and TRBJ2-1): DSGVTQTPKHLITATGQRVTLRCSPRSGDLSVYWYQQSLDQGLQFLIQYYNGEERAKGNILERFSAQQFPDLHSELNLSSLELGDSALYFCASSFQGRVDEQFFGPGTRLTVL.

The J gene is TRBJ2-7, the V gene TRBV5-1; D may be TRBD2 (6 bases). Trimming removed 1 base from V and 0 bases from J, with 11 bases in between. The CDR3 loop spans 15 amino acids. Germline V gene sequence: CDR1 SGHRS, CDR2 YFSETQ. The CDR3 region has the DNA TGCGCCAGCAGCTTGCTTGGGGGGAGCTCCTACGAGCAGTACTTC. It codes for CASSLLGGSSYEQYF.

The chain combines TRBV19 with TRBJ2-1; D remains ambiguous. The CDR3 has 13 residues. Between the trimmed V and J ends, which lost 7 bases and 5 bases, there was a span of 12 bases. CDR1 is LNHDA, CDR2 SQIVND, per germline (reference sequence). The CDR3 DNA reads as TGTGCCAGTACTGGGCCAAACCACAATGAGCAGTTCTTC. Encoded protein: CASTGPNHNEQFF.

The chain has TRBV2 and TRBJ2-3, with 7 nucleotides matching TRBD1. CDR3 length: 13 residues. With V trimmed by 9 bases and J by 2 bases, 5 bases remained unmatched. Germline CDR1 and CDR2: SNHLY and FYNNEI. The DNA for the CDR3 is TGTGCCAGTAAGGGGGCCGTCACAGATACGCAGTATTTT. It encodes CASKGAVTDTQYF.

V usage is TRBV18 and J usage is TRBJ2-7, with 8 nucleotides matching TRBD1. CDR3 size: 15 residues. Trimming removed 2 bases from V and 2 bases from J; junction bases left unmatched: 5. Germline V lookup: CDR1 KGHSH, CDR2 LQKENI. CDR3 amino acids: CASSPTGTGAYEQYF. Here the CDR3 DNA reads TGTGCCAGCTCACCAACCGGGACAGGAGCCTACGAGCAGTACTTC.

The gene calls are TRBV27 and TRBJ2-7; no clear D gene. Germline loops: CDR1 MNHEY, CDR2 SMNVEV (reference sequence). Trimming took off 4 bases at V and 3 bases at J, with 19 bases between the two ends. The CDR3 extends over 16 amino acids. The CDR3 is CASSSPTGYGLYEQYF. Written as DNA, the CDR3 is TGTGCCAGCAGTTCGCCGACTGGATATGGCCTCTACGAGCAGTACTTC.

This CDR3 reads CASSLSTSGSTDTQYF. The CDR3 coding sequence is TGTGCCAGCAGCTTGAGTACTAGCGGGAGCACAGATACGCAGTATTTT. The V call is TRBV5-4, the J call TRBJ2-3, with TRBD2 matching 9 bases. The junction had 3 bases not matched to a gene; V was cut back by 1 base and J by 0 bases. Germline V gene sequence: CDR1 SGHNT, CDR2 YYREEE (reference sequence). The CDR3 contains 16 residues.

The J gene is TRBJ1-1, the V gene TRBV2, with unresolved D. Germline CDR1 and CDR2: SNHLY and FYNNEI. Trimming left V 7 bases short and J 7 bases short, with 13 bases between. The CDR3 spans 12 residues. The CDR3 is CASTRGQVEAFF. In nucleotides, the CDR3 is TGTGCCAGCACAAGAGGGCAGGTTGAAGCTTTCTTT. Full variable domain (remainder filled in from reference TRBV2 and TRBJ1-1): EPEVTQTPSHQVTQMGQEVILRCVPISNHLYFYWYRQILGQKVEFLVSFYNNEISEKSEIFDDQFSVERPDGSNFTLKIRSTKLEDSAMYFCASTRGQVEAFFGQGTRLTVV.

This clone was detected only a few times. V usage is TRBV2 and J usage is TRBJ1-6; weak D call: TRBD1 (6 bases). The germline V and J ends were trimmed by 7 bases and 5 bases, with 12 bases remaining between them. CDR3 length equals 14 residues. CDR1 is SNHLY and CDR2 is FYNNEI in the germline V gene. The CDR3 bases are TGTGCCAGCAAGGGGGTTGGGAATAATTCACCCCTCCACTTT. Protein product: CASKGVGNNSPLHF.

The CDR3 region has the DNA TGTGCCAGCAGCTTTACAGGGGGTGAGCAGTACTTC. It is translated as CASSFTGGEQYF. The V and J genes are TRBV7-9 and TRBJ2-7; TRBD1 agrees at 8 bases. Trimming cost V 3 bases and J 7 bases; bases outside gene matches: 2. CDR3 length: 12 residues. Germline lookup yields CDR1 SEHNR and CDR2 FQNEAQ (reference sequence).

Remarks on this clone: The sample holds other DNA sequences that translate to the same CDR3. The rearrangement joins TRBV27 to TRBJ2-7; 11 positions agree with TRBD1. This CDR3 is 13 amino acids long. With 8 bases clipped from V and 3 bases from J, the junction kept 3 bases outside the gene matches. Per the germline V gene, CDR1 is MNHEY and CDR2 is SMNVEV (reference sequence). The CDR3: CASSGTGGYEQYF. Here the CDR3 DNA reads TGTGCCAGCTCTGGGACAGGGGGCTACGAGCAGTACTTC.